This TCR beta chain is drawn from a study of T cells in Graves' hyperthyroidism and ophthalmopathy. Patients showing uncontrolled infection, other autoimmune disease, pregnancy or lactation were ineligible. TCR beta CDR3 sequences were amplified from RNA transcripts. The HTBI primer set was used in a first-round RT-PCR of the TCR CDR3. MiXCR, applied by TCRdb to the multiplex PCR reads, yields one record per CDR3 protein. Here the sample spans a few hundred thousand distinct CDR3 sequences, 14% being singletons. CDR1 and CDR2 (germline): SGHVS, FQNEAQ. The CDR3 is made up of 15 amino acids. With V trimmed by 1 base and J by 6 bases, 4 bases remained unmatched. The sample holds a few counts of this clonotype. Its antigen is not identified. Whole-study results and caveats: Most thyroid-expanded clonotypes above 0.001 were also found in blood.

This chain connects TRBV7-8 to TRBJ2-2; TRBD1 matches at 8 bases. The sequence was collected from a woman aged 40-49 years with Graves' hyperthyroidism. Input material: blood. The CDR3 protein is CASSLEGQVAGELFF. Written as DNA, the CDR3 is TGTGCCAGCAGCTTAGAGGGACAGGTTGCCGGGGAGCTGTTTTTT.